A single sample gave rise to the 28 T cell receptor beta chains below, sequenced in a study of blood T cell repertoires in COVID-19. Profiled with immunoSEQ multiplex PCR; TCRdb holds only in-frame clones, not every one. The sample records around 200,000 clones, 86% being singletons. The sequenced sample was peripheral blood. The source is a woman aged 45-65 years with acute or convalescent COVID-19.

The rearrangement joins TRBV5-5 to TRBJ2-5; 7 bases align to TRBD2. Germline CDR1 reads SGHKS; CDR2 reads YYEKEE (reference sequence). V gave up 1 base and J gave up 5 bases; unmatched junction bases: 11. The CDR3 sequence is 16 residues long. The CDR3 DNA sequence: TGTGCCAGCAGCTTGAGGGGCAGGGAGGGTAGGGAGACCCAGTACTTC. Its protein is CASSLRGREGRETQYF. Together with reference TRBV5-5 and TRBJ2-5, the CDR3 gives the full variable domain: DAGVTQSPTHLIKTRGQQVTLRCSPISGHKSVSWYQQVLGQGPQFIFQYYEKEERGRGNFPDRFSARQFPNYSSELNVNALLLGDSALYLCASSLRGREGRETQYFGPGTRLLVL.

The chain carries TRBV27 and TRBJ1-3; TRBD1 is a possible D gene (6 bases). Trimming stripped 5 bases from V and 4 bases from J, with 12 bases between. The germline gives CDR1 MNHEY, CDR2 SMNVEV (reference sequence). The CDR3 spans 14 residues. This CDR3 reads CASSPGGLGNTIYF. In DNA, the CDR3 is TGTGCCAGCAGTCCCGGGGGGCTCGGAAACACCATATATTTT.

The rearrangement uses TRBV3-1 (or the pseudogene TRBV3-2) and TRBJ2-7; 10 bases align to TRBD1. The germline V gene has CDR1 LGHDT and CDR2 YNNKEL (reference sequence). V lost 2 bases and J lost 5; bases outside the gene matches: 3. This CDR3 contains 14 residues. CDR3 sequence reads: CASSQRDRGHEQYF. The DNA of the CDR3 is TGTGCCAGCAGCCAAAGAGACAGGGGGCACGAGCAGTACTTC.

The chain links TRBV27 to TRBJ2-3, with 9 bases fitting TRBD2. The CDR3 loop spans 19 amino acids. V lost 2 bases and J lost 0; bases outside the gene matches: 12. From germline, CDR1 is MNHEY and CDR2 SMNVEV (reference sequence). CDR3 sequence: CASSLVGLAGPSSTDTQYF. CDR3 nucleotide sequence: TGTGCCAGCAGTTTAGTTGGGCTAGCGGGGCCTTCTAGCACAGATACGCAGTATTTT.

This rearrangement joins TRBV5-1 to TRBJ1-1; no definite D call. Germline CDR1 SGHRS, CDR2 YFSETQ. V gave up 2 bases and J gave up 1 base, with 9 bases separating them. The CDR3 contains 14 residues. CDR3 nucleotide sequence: TGCGCCAGCAGCTTCCTGGGAGGGAACACTGAAGCTTTCTTT. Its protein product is CASSFLGGNTEAFF. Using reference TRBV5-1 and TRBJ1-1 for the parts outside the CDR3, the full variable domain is KAGVTQTPRYLIKTRGQQVTLSCSPISGHRSVSWYQQTPGQGLQFLFEYFSETQRNKGNFPGRFSGRQFSNSRSEMNVSTLELGDSALYLCASSFLGGNTEAFFGQGTRLTVV.

The CDR3 here is CASSQTGTSGGAWETQYF. Written as DNA, the CDR3 is TGTGCCAGCAGCCAAACCGGGACTAGCGGGGGGGCCTGGGAGACCCAGTACTTC. V and J are TRBV4-2 and TRBJ2-5; 16 nucleotides align to TRBD2. The CDR3 extends over 18 amino acids. V gave up 2 bases and J gave up 5 bases; unmatched junction bases: 8. The germline V gene has CDR1 LGHNA and CDR2 YNFKEQ.

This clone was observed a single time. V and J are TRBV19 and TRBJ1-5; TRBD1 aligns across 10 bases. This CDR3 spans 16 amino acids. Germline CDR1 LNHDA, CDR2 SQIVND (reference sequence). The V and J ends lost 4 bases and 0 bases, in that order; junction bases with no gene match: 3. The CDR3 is CASSRDRGPSNQPQHF. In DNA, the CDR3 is TGTGCCAGTAGTAGAGACAGGGGGCCTAGCAATCAGCCCCAGCATTTT.

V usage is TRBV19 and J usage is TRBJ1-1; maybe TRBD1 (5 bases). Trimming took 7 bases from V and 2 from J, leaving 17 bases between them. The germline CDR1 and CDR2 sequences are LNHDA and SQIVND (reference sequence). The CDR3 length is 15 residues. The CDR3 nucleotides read TGTGCCAGTACTCGGTTCGGGGGTCTTAACACTGAAGCTTTCTTT. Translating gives CASTRFGGLNTEAFF.

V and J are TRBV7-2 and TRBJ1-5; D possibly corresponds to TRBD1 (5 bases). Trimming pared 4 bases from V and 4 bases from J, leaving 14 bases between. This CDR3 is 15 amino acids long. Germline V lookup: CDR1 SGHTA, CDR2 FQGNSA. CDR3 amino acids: CASSSSGTQNQPQHF. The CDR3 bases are TGTGCCAGCAGCTCATCCGGGACTCAGAATCAGCCCCAGCATTTT.

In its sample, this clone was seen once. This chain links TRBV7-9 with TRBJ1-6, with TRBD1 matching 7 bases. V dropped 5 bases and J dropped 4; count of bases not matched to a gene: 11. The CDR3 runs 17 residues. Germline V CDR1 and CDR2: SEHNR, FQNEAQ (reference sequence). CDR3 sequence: CASSRGGDSFYNSPLHF. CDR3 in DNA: TGTGCCAGCAGCCGAGGGGGCGACAGTTTTTATAATTCACCCCTCCACTTT.

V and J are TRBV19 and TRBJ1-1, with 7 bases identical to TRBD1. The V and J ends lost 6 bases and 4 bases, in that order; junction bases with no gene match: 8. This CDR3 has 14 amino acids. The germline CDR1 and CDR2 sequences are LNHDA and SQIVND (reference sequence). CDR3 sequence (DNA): TGTGCCAGTAGAAGACAGGGTTGGGGCACTGAAGCTTTCTTT. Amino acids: CASRRQGWGTEAFF.

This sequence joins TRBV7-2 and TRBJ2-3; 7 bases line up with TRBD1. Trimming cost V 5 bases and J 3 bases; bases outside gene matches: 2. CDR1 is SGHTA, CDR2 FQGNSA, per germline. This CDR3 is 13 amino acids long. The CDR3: CASSRQGTDTQYF. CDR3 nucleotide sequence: TGTGCCAGCAGCCGACAGGGAACAGATACGCAGTATTTT.

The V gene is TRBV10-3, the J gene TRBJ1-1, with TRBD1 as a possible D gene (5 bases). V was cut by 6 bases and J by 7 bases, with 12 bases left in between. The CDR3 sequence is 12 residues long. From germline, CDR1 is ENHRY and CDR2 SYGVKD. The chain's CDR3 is CAISLEGLEAFF. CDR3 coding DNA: TGTGCCATCAGCCTGGAGGGGCTTGAAGCTTTCTTT.

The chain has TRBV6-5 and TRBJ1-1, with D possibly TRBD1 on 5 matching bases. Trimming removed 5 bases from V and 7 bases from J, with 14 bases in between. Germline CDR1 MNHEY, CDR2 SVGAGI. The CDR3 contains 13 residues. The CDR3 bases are TGTGCCAGCAGTCGGACACACCTTAATGAAGCTTTCTTT. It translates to CASSRTHLNEAFF.

CDR3 region: CASSQIRGSGNTIYF. CDR3 bases: TGTGCCAGCAGCCAGATTCGGGGCTCTGGAAACACCATATATTTT. The chain links TRBV11-2 to TRBJ1-3; D ambiguous. The CDR3 is 15 residues long. Germline lookup yields CDR1 SGHAT and CDR2 FQNNGV. V lost 5 bases to trimming and J lost 0 bases, with 11 bases between them.

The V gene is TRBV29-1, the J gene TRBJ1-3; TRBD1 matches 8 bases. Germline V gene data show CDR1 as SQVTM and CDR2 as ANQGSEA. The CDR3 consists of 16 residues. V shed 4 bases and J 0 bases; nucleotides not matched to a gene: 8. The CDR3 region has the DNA TGCAGCGTTGGGGGTCCGGGACAGGCCTCTGGAAACACCATATATTTT. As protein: CSVGGPGQASGNTIYF.

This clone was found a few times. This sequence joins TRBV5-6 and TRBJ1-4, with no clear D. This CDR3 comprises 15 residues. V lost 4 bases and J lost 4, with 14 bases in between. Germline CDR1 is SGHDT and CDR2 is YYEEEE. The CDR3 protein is CASSQITSGNEKLFF. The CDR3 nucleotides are TGTGCCAGCAGCCAAATAACTTCTGGTAATGAAAAACTGTTTTTT.

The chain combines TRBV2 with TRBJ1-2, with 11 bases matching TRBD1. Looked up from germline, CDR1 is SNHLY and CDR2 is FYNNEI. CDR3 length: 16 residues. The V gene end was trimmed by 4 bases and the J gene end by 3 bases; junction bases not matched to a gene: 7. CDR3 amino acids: CASSVPGTGGDYGYTF. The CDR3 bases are TGTGCCAGCAGTGTTCCCGGGACAGGGGGAGACTATGGCTACACCTTC.

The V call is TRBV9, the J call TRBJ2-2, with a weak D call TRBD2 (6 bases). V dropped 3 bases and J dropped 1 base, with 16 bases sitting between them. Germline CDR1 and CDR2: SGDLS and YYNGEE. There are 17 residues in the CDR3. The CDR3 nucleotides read TGTGCCAGCAGCGCGGACCTAGCGCTCGGGAACACCGGGGAGCTGTTTTTT. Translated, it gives CASSADLALGNTGELFF.

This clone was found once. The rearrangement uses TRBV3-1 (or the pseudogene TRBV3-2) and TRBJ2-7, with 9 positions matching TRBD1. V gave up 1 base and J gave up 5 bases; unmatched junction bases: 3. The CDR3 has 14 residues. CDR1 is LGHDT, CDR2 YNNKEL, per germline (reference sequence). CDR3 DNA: TGTGCCAGCAGCCAAGCCGGGACAGGGAACGAGCAGTACTTC. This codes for CASSQAGTGNEQYF.

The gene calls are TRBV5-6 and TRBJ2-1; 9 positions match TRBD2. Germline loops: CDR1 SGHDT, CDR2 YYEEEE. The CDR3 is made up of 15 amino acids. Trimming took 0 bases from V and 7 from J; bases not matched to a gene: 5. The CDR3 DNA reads TGTGCCAGCAGCTTGGTTTTAGCGGGAGTTAATGAGCAGTTCTTC. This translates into CASSLVLAGVNEQFF.

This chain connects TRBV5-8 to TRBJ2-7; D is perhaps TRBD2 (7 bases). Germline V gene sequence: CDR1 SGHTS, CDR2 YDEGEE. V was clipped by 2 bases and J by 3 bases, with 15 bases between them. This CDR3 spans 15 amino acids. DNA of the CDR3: TGTGCCAGCAGCTTCACCGGGGGGCACCGCTACGAGCAGTACTTC. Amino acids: CASSFTGGHRYEQYF.

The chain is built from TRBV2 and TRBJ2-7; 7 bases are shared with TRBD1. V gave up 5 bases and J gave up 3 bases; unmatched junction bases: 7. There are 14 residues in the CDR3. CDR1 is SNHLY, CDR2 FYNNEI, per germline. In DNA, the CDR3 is TGTGCCAGCAGTTCCACAGGGGTCAACTACGAGCAGTACTTC. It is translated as CASSSTGVNYEQYF.

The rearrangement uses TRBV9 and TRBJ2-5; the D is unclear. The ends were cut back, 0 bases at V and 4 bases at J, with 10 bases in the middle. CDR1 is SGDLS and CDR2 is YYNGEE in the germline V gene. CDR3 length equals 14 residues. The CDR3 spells CASSVDPTGETQYF. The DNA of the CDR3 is TGTGCCAGCAGCGTAGATCCCACGGGAGAGACCCAGTACTTC. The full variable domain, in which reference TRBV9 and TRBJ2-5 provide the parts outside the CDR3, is DSGVTQTPKHLITATGQRVTLRCSPRSGDLSVYWYQQSLDQGLQFLIQYYNGEERAKGNILERFSAQQFPDLHSELNLSSLELGDSALYFCASSVDPTGETQYFGPGTRLLVL.

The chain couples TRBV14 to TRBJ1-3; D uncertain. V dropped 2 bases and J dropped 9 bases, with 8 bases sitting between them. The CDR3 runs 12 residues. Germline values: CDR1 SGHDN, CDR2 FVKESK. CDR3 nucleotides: TGTGCCAGCAGCCAAAATACGCGCACCATATATTTT. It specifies CASSQNTRTIYF.

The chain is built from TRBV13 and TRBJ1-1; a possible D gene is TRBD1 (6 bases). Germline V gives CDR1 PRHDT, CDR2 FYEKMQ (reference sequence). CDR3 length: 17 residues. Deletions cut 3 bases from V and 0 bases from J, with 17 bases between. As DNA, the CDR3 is TGTGCCAGCAGCTTTGGACAGCGCCCTGACATGAACACTGAAGCTTTCTTT. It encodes CASSFGQRPDMNTEAFF. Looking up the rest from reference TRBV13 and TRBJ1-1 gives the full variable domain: AAGVIQSPRHLIKEKRETATLKCYPIPRHDTVYWYQQGPGQDPQFLISFYEKMQSDKGSIPDRFSAQQFSDYHSELNMSSLELGDSALYFCASSFGQRPDMNTEAFFGQGTRLTVV.

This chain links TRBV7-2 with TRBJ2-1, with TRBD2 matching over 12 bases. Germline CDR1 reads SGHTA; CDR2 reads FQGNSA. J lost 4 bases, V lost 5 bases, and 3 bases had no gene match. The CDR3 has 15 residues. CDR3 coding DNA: TGTGCCAGCAGCACGACTAGCGGGGGATACAATGAGCAGTTCTTC. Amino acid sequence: CASSTTSGGYNEQFF.

CDR3 sequence: CASSYFSGGNYGYTF. The CDR3, as DNA: TGTGCCAGCAGTTATTTTTCGGGGGGCAACTATGGCTACACCTTC. The chain has TRBV6-6 and TRBJ1-2; D is possibly TRBD1 (6 bases). The CDR3 extends over 15 amino acids. Trimming took 3 bases from V and 2 from J, leaving 13 bases between them. Germline V gene sequence: CDR1 MNHNY, CDR2 SVGAGI (reference sequence).